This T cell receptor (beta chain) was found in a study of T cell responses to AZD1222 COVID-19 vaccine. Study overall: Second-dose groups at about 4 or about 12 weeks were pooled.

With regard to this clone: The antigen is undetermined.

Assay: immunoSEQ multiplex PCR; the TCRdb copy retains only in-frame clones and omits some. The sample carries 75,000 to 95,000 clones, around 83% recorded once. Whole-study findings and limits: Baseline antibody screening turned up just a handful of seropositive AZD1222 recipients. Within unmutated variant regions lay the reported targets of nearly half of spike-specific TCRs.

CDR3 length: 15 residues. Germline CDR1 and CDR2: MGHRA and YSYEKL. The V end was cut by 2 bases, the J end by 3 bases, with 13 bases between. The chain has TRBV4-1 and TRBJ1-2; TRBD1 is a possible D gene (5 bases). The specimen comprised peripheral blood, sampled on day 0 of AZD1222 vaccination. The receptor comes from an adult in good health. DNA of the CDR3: TGCGCCAGCAGCCAAAGTCCCGGGACCTACTATGGCTACACCTTC. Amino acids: CASSQSPGTYYGYTF.